This entry is about one T cell receptor (beta chain). Looked up from germline, CDR1 is SQVTM and CDR2 is ANQGSEA. The CDR3 is made up of 16 amino acids. Trimming took off 3 bases at V and 0 bases at J, with 16 bases between the two ends. This sample stems from a study of T-cell memory formation after mild COVID-19. Overall study context: Clustering of TCRs was largely donor specific.

Using its own MiXCR run on the 5' RACE reads, TCRdb lists one record per CDR3 protein. Of hundreds of thousands of distinct CDR3 sequences listed, roughly 26% are singletons. V usage is TRBV29-1 and J usage is TRBJ2-3; tentative D call: TRBD2 (7 bases). The specimen sequenced was PBMCs or a T cell subset sorted from them (not recorded which). The clonotype was recovered from an adult woman who had mild COVID-19 (a few samples of this study predate the infection). Cell type and time point are not known. The DNA of the CDR3 is TGCAGCGTTGAGGTGCGGGGGCCTTGGAGCACAGATACGCAGTATTTT. Amino acid sequence: CSVEVRGPWSTDTQYF.